This TCR beta chain was captured in a study of chemoradiotherapy in HPV16-positive cancers. Some clones are missing from TCRdb's copy, which holds only in-frame ones; the method was immunoSEQ multiplex PCR. The sample holds 40,000 to 60,000 clones, more than 75% seen once. Findings and limits, study-wide: HPV-specific T cells were functionally defined from only a couple of HPV16-positive patients. Non-HPV-specific T cells did not expand in tumors during treatment, whereas candidate HPV-specific clones and E7-related motifs did.

Repeated repertoire sampling spanned the course of chemoradiotherapy. Details on this clone: Its antigen is currently unknown.

V was pared by 2 bases and J by 4 bases, with 12 bases between. This CDR3 comprises 15 residues. Germline V gives CDR1 SGHTA, CDR2 FQGNSA. The rearrangement joins TRBV7-2 to TRBJ2-1, with D possibly called TRBD1 or TRBD2 (5 bases each). The sequenced sample was blood, obtained from a patient who underwent chemoradiotherapy. This clonotype was sampled from a human donor with HPV-associated anogenital cancer. This CDR3 is CASSLTGTQYNEQFF. CDR3 nucleotide sequence: TGTGCCAGCAGCTTAACCGGGACCCAGTACAATGAGCAGTTCTTC.